The clone carrying this TCR beta chain was seen a handful of times. What it binds is unknown. The data derive from a study of identical twins. Study outcomes and limitations: Insertion counts were lower in abundant cord blood beta clonotypes, a trend that memory repertoires did not show.

CDR3 size: 16 residues. V shed 1 base, J shed 1 base, and the junction held 5 bases outside the gene matches. Germline CDR1 is LGHDT and CDR2 is YNNKEL (reference sequence). With template switching, a universal primer site was added, and the cDNA carried unique molecular identifiers. TCRdb reprocessed the 5' RACE reads via MiXCR and lists one record per CDR3 protein. The sample yields 1.5 million to 2 million distinct CDR3 sequences, around 33% seen once. The source material was cord blood. The J gene is TRBJ2-7, the V gene TRBV3-1, with 9 nucleotides matching TRBD2. The receptor comes from a newborn girl in good health. The CDR3 DNA sequence: TGTGCCAGCAGCCAAGCGGTAAGCGGGGGGTCCTACGAGCAGTACTTC. It codes for CASSQAVSGGSYEQYF.